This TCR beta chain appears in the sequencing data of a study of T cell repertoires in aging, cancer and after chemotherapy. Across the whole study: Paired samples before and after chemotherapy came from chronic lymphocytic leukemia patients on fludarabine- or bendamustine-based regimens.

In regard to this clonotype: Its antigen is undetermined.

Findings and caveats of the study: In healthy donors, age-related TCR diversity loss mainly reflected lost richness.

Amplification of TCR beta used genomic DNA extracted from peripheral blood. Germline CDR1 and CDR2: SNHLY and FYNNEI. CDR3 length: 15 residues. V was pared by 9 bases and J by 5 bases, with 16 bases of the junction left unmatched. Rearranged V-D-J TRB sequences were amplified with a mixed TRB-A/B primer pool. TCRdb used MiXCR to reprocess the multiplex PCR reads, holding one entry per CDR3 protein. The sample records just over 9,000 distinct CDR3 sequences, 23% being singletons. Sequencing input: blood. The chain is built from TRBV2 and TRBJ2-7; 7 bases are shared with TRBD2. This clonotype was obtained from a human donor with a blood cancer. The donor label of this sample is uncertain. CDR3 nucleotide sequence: TGTGCCAGTTCCGACCTCATGGCGGGAGCTAACGAGCAGTACTTC. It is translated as CASSDLMAGANEQYF. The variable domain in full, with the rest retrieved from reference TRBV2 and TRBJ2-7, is EPEVTQTPSHQVTQMGQEVILRCVPISNHLYFYWYRQILGQKVEFLVSFYNNEISEKSEIFDDQFSVERPDGSNFTLKIRSTKLEDSAMYFCASSDLMAGANEQYFGPGTRLTVT.